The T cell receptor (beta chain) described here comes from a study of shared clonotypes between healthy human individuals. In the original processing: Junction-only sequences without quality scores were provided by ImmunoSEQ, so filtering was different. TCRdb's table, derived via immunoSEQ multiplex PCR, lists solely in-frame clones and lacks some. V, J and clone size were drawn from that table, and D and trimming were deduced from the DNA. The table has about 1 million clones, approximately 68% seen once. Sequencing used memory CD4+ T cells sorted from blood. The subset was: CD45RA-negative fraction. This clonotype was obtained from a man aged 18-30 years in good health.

CDR3 bases: TGTGCCAGCAGCTCCCCCTGGGATCGTCACGAGCAGTACTTC. The encoded protein is CASSSPWDRHEQYF. The chain is built from TRBV7-2 and TRBJ2-7; no reliable D call. The germline gives CDR1 SGHTA, CDR2 FQGNSA. This CDR3 spans 14 amino acids. The ends were cut back, 4 bases at V and 5 bases at J, with 15 bases in the middle.